This T cell receptor (beta chain) was identified during a study of STAT3 mutations in large granular lymphocyte leukemia. On the study more broadly: Roughly half the longitudinally sequenced T-LGLL patients had canonical STAT3 mutations.

Approximately 40,000 productive templates were obtained per sample on average. The repertoire was sequenced with immunoSEQ multiplex PCR; TCRdb's copy has only in-frame clones and lacks some. Among fewer than 9,500 clones listed, 70% to 75% were seen once. Points from the study as a whole: A small but highly pathogenic clone may have been missed. TCR clonotype switching after therapy occurred in about 30% of the 18 patients. Every T-cell large granular lymphocyte leukemia patient had at least one immunodominant TCR beta clonotype.

Turning to this clone: As yet, its antigen is unknown.

Germline lookup yields CDR1 SQVTM and CDR2 ANQGSEA. V was shortened by 6 bases and J by 0 bases, with 15 bases between the two germline ends. The CDR3 loop spans 15 amino acids. The specimen sequenced was peripheral blood mononuclear cells. This chain uses TRBV29-1 with TRBJ1-5; D is unclear. This TCR derives from a woman in her thirties or forties with T-cell large granular lymphocyte leukemia. Some clones in this sample may be carry-over from other donors' samples. CDR3 nucleotide sequence: TGCAGCGTGGTTCAGATAACATATAGCAATCAGCCCCAGCATTTT. Amino acids: CSVVQITYSNQPQHF.